These 17 T cell receptor beta chains originate from one sample sequenced in a study of cytomegalovirus exposure and HLA in healthy donors. Sequenced by immunoSEQ multiplex PCR; TCRdb stores in-frame clones only, minus some. The sample holds 250,000 to 400,000 clones, about nine tenths seen once. The sequenced material came from PBMCs. These TCRs come from a woman aged 25 to 39 in good health and CMV-seropositive.

This sequence joins TRBV6-6 and TRBJ2-7; 10 bases agree with TRBD2. In germline, CDR1 is MNHNY, CDR2 SVGAGI (reference sequence). V lost 3 bases, J lost 3 bases, and 2 bases stayed unmatched. This CDR3 contains 14 residues. As DNA, the CDR3 is TGTGCCAGCAGTTATCCTAGCGGGAGCTACGAGCAGTACTTC. Translating it yields CASSYPSGSYEQYF.

J is TRBJ2-5 and V is TRBV9; 7 bases match TRBD1. The CDR3 loop spans 15 amino acids. J gave up 4 bases and V 2 bases, and 8 bases lay outside the gene matches. CDR1 is SGDLS and CDR2 is YYNGEE in the germline V gene. This chain's CDR3 is CASSVQGVLGETQYF. CDR3 bases: TGTGCCAGCAGCGTCCAGGGGGTTTTGGGAGAGACCCAGTACTTC.

The chain recombines TRBV7-2 with TRBJ1-5, with 7 bases fitting TRBD1. Germline V gene lookup returns CDR1 SGHTA and CDR2 FQGNSA. V lost 1 base, J lost 11 bases, and 5 bases stayed unmatched. This CDR3 has 13 amino acids. CDR3 bases: TGTGCCAGCAGCTTAGGACAGGGAACTTCCCAGCATTTT. It encodes CASSLGQGTSQHF.

The DNA for the CDR3 is TGCGCCAGCAGGCGGGACCTTCAGTTTGAAGCTTTCTTT. Protein: CASRRDLQFEAFF. This sequence joins TRBV5-1 and TRBJ1-1; weak D call: TRBD1 (5 bases). Trimming shortened V by 5 bases and J by 7 bases, and 15 bases separated the two germline ends. This CDR3 contains 13 residues. Germline CDR1 reads SGHRS; CDR2 reads YFSETQ.

This chain uses TRBV9 with TRBJ1-1; unclear D gene. CDR3 length: 14 residues. Germline V lookup: CDR1 SGDLS, CDR2 YYNGEE. V was pared by 0 bases and J by 4 bases, with 10 bases between. The CDR3 bases are TGTGCCAGCAGCGTAGTATCTGTCGGCACTGAAGCTTTCTTT. It encodes CASSVVSVGTEAFF.

The chain couples TRBV29-1 to TRBJ2-5; D unresolved. The V gene's germline CDR1 is SQVTM and CDR2 ANQGSEA. The CDR3 loop spans 13 amino acids. The CDR3 bases are TGCACCGCGCGTACGTGGAAGGAAGAGACCCAGTACTTC. Its translation: CTARTWKEETQYF.

This clone was seen once. The rearrangement links TRBV28 to TRBJ2-7; weak D call: TRBD2 (6 bases). Between the trimmed V and J ends, which lost 6 bases and 7 bases, there was a span of 10 bases. This CDR3 has 11 residues. Germline V gene sequence: CDR1 MDHEN, CDR2 SYDVKM. In DNA form, the CDR3 reads TGTGCCAGCAGCCTGACTAGAGAGCAGTACTTC. Translating it yields CASSLTREQYF.

The chain combines TRBV5-6 with TRBJ2-1; TRBD1 agrees at 9 bases. The V gene end was trimmed by 2 bases and the J gene end by 4 bases; junction bases not matched to a gene: 4. From germline, CDR1 is SGHDT and CDR2 YYEEEE. The CDR3 is 15 residues long. For the CDR3, the DNA is TGTGCCAGCAGCTTAGTGGGGACAGGGTACAATGAGCAGTTCTTC. Encoded protein: CASSLVGTGYNEQFF.

The rearrangement uses TRBV5-1 and TRBJ2-2; tentatively, D is TRBD2 (6 bases). V dropped 4 bases and J dropped 7 bases, with 11 bases sitting between them. Germline V CDR1 and CDR2: SGHRS, YFSETQ. This CDR3 has 13 amino acids. The CDR3 loop is CASSPSDGGELFF. For the CDR3, the DNA is TGCGCCAGCAGCCCTAGCGATGGCGGGGAGCTGTTTTTT.

This chain uses TRBV6-5 with TRBJ2-1, with D possibly TRBD2 on 5 matching bases. From germline, CDR1 is MNHEY and CDR2 SVGAGI. Between the trimmed V and J ends, which lost 7 bases and 6 bases, there was a span of 16 bases. This CDR3 comprises 14 residues. CDR3 amino acids: CASTQAGRLNEQFF. CDR3 nucleotides: TGTGCCAGCACCCAGGCGGGTCGCCTCAATGAGCAGTTCTTC.

The chain is built from TRBV28 and TRBJ2-3, with D perhaps matching TRBD1 (5 bases). V was trimmed by 8 bases and J by 6 bases, leaving 24 bases between them. The CDR3 length is 16 residues. Germline CDR1 is MDHEN and CDR2 is SYDVKM. DNA for the CDR3: TGTGCCAGCGAAGGACCCCCTGGGGCTTTTTCGGATACGCAGTATTTT. Translated: CASEGPPGAFSDTQYF.

The chain joins TRBV4-1 to TRBJ2-7, with a possible D match to TRBD2 (7 bases). The CDR3 totals 17 residues. V lost 4 bases, J lost 2 bases, and 21 bases lay in between. Germline CDR1 and CDR2: MGHRA and YSYEKL. This CDR3 reads CASSLAAEGEGAYEQYF. The CDR3 DNA reads TGCGCCAGCAGCCTGGCAGCGGAAGGGGAGGGGGCCTACGAGCAGTACTTC.

The genes are TRBV7-6 and TRBJ2-7; possible D gene TRBD1, 6 bases. Germline V lookup: CDR1 SGHVS, CDR2 FNYEAQ. The V end lost 1 base, the J end lost 2 bases, and 24 bases lay between the germline ends. The CDR3 spans 19 residues. The chain's CDR3 is CASSLGAGGGQSRAYEQYF. CDR3 DNA sequence: TGTGCCAGCAGCTTAGGCGCAGGAGGCGGACAGTCGAGGGCCTACGAGCAGTACTTC.

The rearrangement uses TRBV9 and TRBJ2-6; D gene ambiguous. The germline V gene encodes CDR1 SGDLS and CDR2 YYNGEE. This CDR3 is 15 amino acids long. V lost 3 bases and J lost 4, with 11 bases in between. CDR3 amino acids: CASSADPHGANVLTF. The CDR3 nucleotides are TGTGCCAGCAGCGCCGACCCACACGGGGCCAACGTCCTGACTTTC.

This sequence joins TRBV28 and TRBJ2-2, with 7 bases identical to TRBD2. Germline V gene data show CDR1 as MDHEN and CDR2 as SYDVKM. The CDR3 covers 16 residues. With 2 bases clipped from V and 2 bases from J, the junction kept 5 bases outside the gene matches. CDR3 in DNA: TGTGCCAGCAGTTTAAGGGAGGGGACTAACACCGGGGAGCTGTTTTTT. Translated: CASSLREGTNTGELFF. The whole variable domain, filled in from reference TRBV28 and TRBJ2-2, reads DVKVTQSSRYLVKRTGEKVFLECVQDMDHENMFWYRQDPGLGLRLIYFSYDVKMKEKGDIPEGYSVSREKKERFSLILESASTNQTSMYLCASSLREGTNTGELFFGEGSRLTVL.

The chain joins TRBV4-2 to TRBJ2-7; 11 bases agree with TRBD1. J gave up 1 base and V 4 bases, and 9 bases lay outside the gene matches. Germline assignment: CDR1 LGHNA and CDR2 YNFKEQ. This CDR3 is 17 amino acids long. CDR3 region: CASSPLGQGVPSYEQYF. For the CDR3, the DNA is TGTGCCAGCAGCCCCCTGGGACAGGGGGTCCCTTCCTACGAGCAGTACTTC.

The chain recombines TRBV9 with TRBJ2-1; possibly TRBD2 for D (5 bases). The CDR3 runs 14 residues. Germline lookup yields CDR1 SGDLS and CDR2 YYNGEE. V lost 3 bases and J lost 7, with 14 bases in between. Written as DNA, the CDR3 is TGTGCCAGCAGCGACGTGGACTGGGGTAATGAGCAGTTCTTC. This codes for CASSDVDWGNEQFF.